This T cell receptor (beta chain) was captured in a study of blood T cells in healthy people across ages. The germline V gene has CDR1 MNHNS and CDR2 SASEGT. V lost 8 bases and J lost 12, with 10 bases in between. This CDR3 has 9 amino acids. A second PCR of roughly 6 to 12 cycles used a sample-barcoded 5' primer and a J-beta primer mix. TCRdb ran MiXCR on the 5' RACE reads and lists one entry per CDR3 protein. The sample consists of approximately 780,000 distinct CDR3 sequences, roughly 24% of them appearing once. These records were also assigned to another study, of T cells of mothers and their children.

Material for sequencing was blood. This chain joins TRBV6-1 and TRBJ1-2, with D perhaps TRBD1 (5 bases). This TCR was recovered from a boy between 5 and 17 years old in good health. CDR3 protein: CASGGIDTF. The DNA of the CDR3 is TGTGCCAGCGGGGGAATAGACACCTTC.